This is a list of T cell receptor beta chains from one sample in a study of T cell changes during pregnancy in multiple sclerosis. The protocol was immunoSEQ multiplex PCR, while the TCRdb copy is restricted to in-frame clones and leaves out a portion. Counted here are 30,000 to 40,000 clones, roughly 90% occurring once; the ten biggest clones make up 6% to 9%. Sequencing used CD8+ T cells from peripheral blood mononuclear cells, obtained before pregnancy. Receptor source: a female donor with multiple sclerosis, enrolled in a pregnancy study. The CDR3 runs from the conserved cysteine through the conserved F or W. The order of the fields is D gene, J gene, V gene, clone size, CDR3 protein, CDR3 DNA. The D gene is left open where the match is weak. Some rows mark clone size as missing; the rest say once, few, many or name a class of expanded clone.

d_call: -
j_call: TRBJ1-2
v_call: TRBV6-5
clone_size: -
cdr3_aa: CASSYSAGHYGYTF
cdr3_nt: TGTGCCAGCAGTTACTCGGCAGGGCACTATGGCTACACCTTC

d_call: -
j_call: TRBJ1-1
v_call: TRBV29-1
clone_size: -
cdr3_aa: CSVEGMDSSEAFF
cdr3_nt: TGCAGCGTTGAGGGCATGGACAGTTCTGAAGCTTTCTTT

d_call: TRBD2
j_call: TRBJ2-2
v_call: TRBV9
clone_size: -
cdr3_aa: CASSVAKLAANTGELFF
cdr3_nt: TGTGCCAGCAGCGTAGCTAAGCTAGCGGCAAACACCGGGGAGCTGTTTTTT

d_call: -
j_call: TRBJ1-4
v_call: TRBV4-1
clone_size: -
cdr3_aa: CASSQVYGPNEKLFF
cdr3_nt: TGCGCCAGCAGCCAAGTTTATGGCCCTAATGAAAAACTGTTTTTT

d_call: TRBD2
j_call: TRBJ2-2
v_call: TRBV27
clone_size: -
cdr3_aa: CASSLILAENTGELFF
cdr3_nt: TGTGCCAGCAGTTTAATACTAGCGGAGAACACCGGGGAGCTGTTTTTT

d_call: TRBD1
j_call: TRBJ2-7
v_call: TRBV7-2
clone_size: -
cdr3_aa: CASSLVRDSAYEQYF
cdr3_nt: TGTGCCAGCAGCTTAGTCCGGGACAGCGCCTACGAGCAGTACTTC

d_call: TRBD1
j_call: TRBJ2-7
v_call: TRBV10-3
clone_size: -
cdr3_aa: CAISGTGGYEQYF
cdr3_nt: TGTGCCATCAGTGGGACAGGGGGCTACGAGCAGTACTTC

d_call: TRBD1
j_call: TRBJ2-7
v_call: TRBV30
clone_size: -
cdr3_aa: CAWSVLTGARYEQYF
cdr3_nt: TGTGCCTGGAGTGTCCTGACAGGGGCTCGCTACGAGCAGTACTTC

d_call: -
j_call: TRBJ2-7
v_call: TRBV6-5
clone_size: -
cdr3_aa: CASSYSKEVVVHEQYF
cdr3_nt: TGTGCCAGCAGTTACTCGAAAGAGGTCGTTGTCCACGAGCAGTACTTC

d_call: TRBD1
j_call: TRBJ2-7
v_call: TRBV11-1
clone_size: -
cdr3_aa: CASSLTPTGVEQYF
cdr3_nt: TGTGCCAGCAGCTTAACCCCAACAGGGGTCGAGCAGTACTTC

d_call: TRBD1
j_call: TRBJ2-5
v_call: TRBV7-9
clone_size: -
cdr3_aa: CASSLSSGQKETQYF
cdr3_nt: TGTGCCAGCAGCTTATCTTCGGGACAGAAAGAGACCCAGTACTTC

d_call: TRBD2
j_call: TRBJ2-6
v_call: TRBV18
clone_size: -
cdr3_aa: CASSGGSSGANVLTF
cdr3_nt: TGTGCCAGCTCGGGAGGGAGCTCTGGGGCCAACGTCCTGACTTTC

d_call: TRBD2
j_call: TRBJ2-4
v_call: TRBV7-9
clone_size: -
cdr3_aa: CASSAPAGKVENIQYF
cdr3_nt: TGTGCCAGCAGCGCACCAGCGGGAAAGGTCGAAAACATTCAGTACTTC

d_call: -
j_call: TRBJ2-1
v_call: TRBV5-4
clone_size: -
cdr3_aa: CAALEIEENEQFF
cdr3_nt: TGTGCCGCCCTGGAGATTGAGGAGAATGAGCAGTTCTTC

d_call: TRBD2
j_call: TRBJ2-3
v_call: TRBV6-4
clone_size: medium-sized
cdr3_aa: CASSDSSGGAVDTQYF
cdr3_nt: TGTGCCAGCAGTGACTCGAGCGGGGGGGCCGTAGATACGCAGTATTTT

d_call: -
j_call: TRBJ2-5
v_call: TRBV19
clone_size: -
cdr3_aa: CASSTRQVQETQYF
cdr3_nt: TGTGCCAGTAGTACCCGACAGGTACAAGAGACCCAGTACTTC

d_call: TRBD1
j_call: TRBJ1-5
v_call: TRBV28
clone_size: -
cdr3_aa: CASSFGQGASHSNQPQHF
cdr3_nt: TGTGCCAGCAGTTTTGGCCAGGGGGCATCCCATAGCAATCAGCCCCAGCATTTT

d_call: TRBD2
j_call: TRBJ2-1
v_call: TRBV27
clone_size: -
cdr3_aa: CASRLAGYNEQFF
cdr3_nt: TGTGCCAGCCGACTAGCGGGGTACAATGAGCAGTTCTTC

d_call: TRBD2
j_call: TRBJ2-2
v_call: TRBV9
clone_size: -
cdr3_aa: CASSVEAGGLFGELFF
cdr3_nt: TGTGCCAGCAGCGTAGAGGCGGGAGGTTTGTTCGGGGAGCTGTTTTTT

d_call: -
j_call: TRBJ1-1
v_call: TRBV6-6
clone_size: -
cdr3_aa: CASSSSVGATEAFF
cdr3_nt: TGTGCCAGCAGTTCCTCGGTGGGAGCCACTGAAGCTTTCTTT

d_call: -
j_call: TRBJ1-1
v_call: TRBV7-3
clone_size: -
cdr3_aa: CASSLSGFTEAFF
cdr3_nt: TGTGCCAGCAGCTTATCAGGGTTCACTGAAGCTTTCTTT

d_call: -
j_call: TRBJ2-3
v_call: TRBV11-3
clone_size: -
cdr3_aa: CASSSPQGRSTDTQYF
cdr3_nt: TGTGCCAGCAGCTCCCCACAGGGTCGGAGCACAGATACGCAGTATTTT

d_call: TRBD1
j_call: TRBJ1-2
v_call: TRBV9
clone_size: -
cdr3_aa: CASSVDSGQGAHGYTF
cdr3_nt: TGTGCCAGCAGCGTGGACTCGGGACAGGGTGCCCATGGCTACACCTTC

d_call: -
j_call: TRBJ2-1
v_call: TRBV7-9
clone_size: -
cdr3_aa: CAGRGLNNEQFF
cdr3_nt: TGTGCCGGGCGGGGACTGAACAATGAGCAGTTCTTC

d_call: -
j_call: TRBJ1-1
v_call: TRBV13
clone_size: -
cdr3_aa: CASSFEEGSTEAFF
cdr3_nt: TGTGCCAGCAGCTTCGAAGAGGGAAGCACTGAAGCTTTCTTT

d_call: TRBD1
j_call: TRBJ2-7
v_call: TRBV6-5
clone_size: -
cdr3_aa: CASSQDRGDYEQYF
cdr3_nt: TGTGCCAGCAGCCAGGACAGGGGTGACTACGAGCAGTACTTC

d_call: TRBD1
j_call: TRBJ1-1
v_call: TRBV10-3
clone_size: -
cdr3_aa: CAITGGMGTEAFF
cdr3_nt: TGTGCCATCACAGGGGGCATGGGCACTGAAGCTTTCTTT

d_call: TRBD2
j_call: TRBJ2-1
v_call: TRBV19
clone_size: -
cdr3_aa: CASNALAGNEQFF
cdr3_nt: TGTGCCAGTAATGCCCTAGCGGGAAATGAGCAGTTCTTC

d_call: -
j_call: TRBJ1-1
v_call: TRBV6-1
clone_size: -
cdr3_aa: CASSLTAESVTEAFF
cdr3_nt: TGTGCCAGCAGTTTGACAGCCGAGTCGGTGACTGAAGCTTTCTTT

d_call: TRBD2
j_call: TRBJ2-1
v_call: TRBV7-6
clone_size: -
cdr3_aa: CASSQTSGGFGEQFF
cdr3_nt: TGTGCCAGCAGCCAGACTAGCGGGGGGTTCGGTGAGCAGTTCTTC

d_call: -
j_call: TRBJ1-3
v_call: TRBV4-2
clone_size: -
cdr3_aa: CASSQDRLGVGGNTIYF
cdr3_nt: TGTGCCAGCAGCCAAGATCGACTCGGGGTAGGGGGAAACACCATATATTTT

d_call: TRBD2
j_call: TRBJ2-1
v_call: TRBV4-1
clone_size: -
cdr3_aa: CASLPSITSWRGGFNEQFF
cdr3_nt: TGCGCCAGCCTCCCATCCATAACTAGCTGGCGGGGGGGTTTCAATGAGCAGTTCTTC

d_call: -
j_call: TRBJ1-4
v_call: TRBV6-1
clone_size: -
cdr3_aa: CASSESFGRSDGEKLFF
cdr3_nt: TGTGCCAGCAGTGAATCTTTCGGGAGGTCGGACGGTGAAAAACTGTTTTTT

d_call: -
j_call: TRBJ2-3
v_call: TRBV7-8
clone_size: -
cdr3_aa: CASSGEDTQYF
cdr3_nt: TGTGCCAGCTCTGGGGAGGATACGCAGTATTTT

d_call: -
j_call: TRBJ1-5
v_call: TRBV7-9
clone_size: -
cdr3_aa: CASSPGGAGQPQHF
cdr3_nt: TGTGCCAGCAGCCCTGGGGGGGCCGGGCAGCCCCAGCATTTT

d_call: TRBD1
j_call: TRBJ1-5
v_call: TRBV28
clone_size: -
cdr3_aa: CASRGGQHQPQHF
cdr3_nt: TGTGCCAGCAGGGGGGGACAGCATCAGCCCCAGCATTTT

d_call: -
j_call: TRBJ2-7
v_call: TRBV11-2
clone_size: -
cdr3_aa: CASSFDREDYEQYF
cdr3_nt: TGTGCCAGCAGCTTTGACAGGGAGGACTACGAGCAGTACTTC

d_call: -
j_call: TRBJ1-1
v_call: TRBV10-3
clone_size: -
cdr3_aa: CAINRVDTGTEAFF
cdr3_nt: TGTGCCATAAACCGCGTTGACACCGGCACTGAAGCTTTCTTT

d_call: -
j_call: TRBJ2-7
v_call: TRBV5-1
clone_size: -
cdr3_aa: CASSLGGYEQYF
cdr3_nt: TGCGCCAGCAGCTTGGGAGGTTACGAGCAGTACTTC

d_call: -
j_call: TRBJ2-5
v_call: TRBV11-2
clone_size: -
cdr3_aa: CASSRGEAGQETQYF
cdr3_nt: TGTGCCAGCAGCCGAGGGGAGGCAGGGCAAGAGACCCAGTACTTC

d_call: -
j_call: TRBJ2-1
v_call: TRBV11-3
clone_size: -
cdr3_aa: CASSFFPGSTNEQFF
cdr3_nt: TGTGCCAGCAGCTTCTTCCCCGGGAGTACGAATGAGCAGTTCTTC

d_call: TRBD2
j_call: TRBJ2-2
v_call: TRBV7-8
clone_size: -
cdr3_aa: CASRGIRGLAGMNTGELFF
cdr3_nt: TGTGCCAGCAGGGGAATCCGGGGACTAGCGGGGATGAACACCGGGGAGCTGTTTTTT

d_call: TRBD1
j_call: TRBJ1-1
v_call: TRBV7-8
clone_size: -
cdr3_aa: CASSLDRGRGTEAFF
cdr3_nt: TGTGCCAGCAGCTTAGACAGGGGGCGAGGCACTGAAGCTTTCTTT

d_call: TRBD1
j_call: TRBJ2-7
v_call: TRBV28
clone_size: -
cdr3_aa: CATQGVSSYEQYF
cdr3_nt: TGTGCCACCCAGGGGGTTAGCTCCTACGAGCAGTACTTC

d_call: TRBD1
j_call: TRBJ1-2
v_call: TRBV10-3
clone_size: -
cdr3_aa: CAINVQGEVDGYTF
cdr3_nt: TGTGCCATCAATGTACAGGGGGAAGTTGATGGCTACACCTTC

d_call: -
j_call: TRBJ1-5
v_call: TRBV5-4
clone_size: -
cdr3_aa: CASSLDTEEPQHF
cdr3_nt: TGTGCCAGCAGCTTGGACACTGAGGAGCCCCAGCATTTT

d_call: TRBD1
j_call: TRBJ1-5
v_call: TRBV4-3
clone_size: -
cdr3_aa: CASSQDWTGGQPQHF
cdr3_nt: TGCGCCAGCAGCCAAGATTGGACAGGGGGTCAGCCCCAGCATTTT

d_call: -
j_call: TRBJ2-2
v_call: TRBV6-1
clone_size: -
cdr3_aa: CASRYRDFTTGELFF
cdr3_nt: TGTGCCAGCAGATACCGGGATTTTACAACCGGGGAGCTGTTTTTT

d_call: -
j_call: TRBJ1-5
v_call: TRBV27
clone_size: -
cdr3_aa: CASSLYVDNQPQHF
cdr3_nt: TGTGCCAGCAGTTTATATGTAGACAATCAGCCCCAGCATTTT

d_call: TRBD2
j_call: TRBJ2-1
v_call: TRBV28
clone_size: -
cdr3_aa: CASSSWTSGGYNEQFF
cdr3_nt: TGTGCCAGCAGTTCTTGGACTAGCGGGGGTTACAATGAGCAGTTCTTC

d_call: -
j_call: TRBJ1-2
v_call: TRBV27
clone_size: -
cdr3_aa: CASKNTGGYGYTF
cdr3_nt: TGTGCCAGCAAAAATACGGGGGGCTATGGCTACACCTTC

d_call: -
j_call: TRBJ2-1
v_call: TRBV28
clone_size: -
cdr3_aa: CASSPPRESYNEQFF
cdr3_nt: TGTGCCAGCAGTCCCCCGCGTGAGTCCTACAATGAGCAGTTCTTC

d_call: -
j_call: TRBJ1-2
v_call: TRBV11-3
clone_size: -
cdr3_aa: CASSLGGLYGYTF
cdr3_nt: TGTGCCAGCAGCTTAGGTGGGCTTTATGGCTACACCTTC

d_call: -
j_call: TRBJ1-4
v_call: TRBV2
clone_size: -
cdr3_aa: CASRWTSTHNEKLFF
cdr3_nt: TGTGCCAGCAGATGGACATCGACCCATAATGAAAAACTGTTTTTT